Below, 19 T cell receptor beta chains from the same sample are listed, as sequenced in a study of spatial heterogeneity in lung cancer. Time point specified: sample taken at primary tumor resection. Sequencing covered unsorted whole RNA taken from tumor, nontumor lung or frozen PBMC. Via MiXCR, TCRdb re-called the 5' RACE reads, giving one row per CDR3 protein. The sample has 60,000 to 65,000 distinct CDR3 sequences, about 8% seen once; the top ten hold about 16%. Sequences were derived from PBMCs, sampled at surgery. The receptors stem from a female donor with early-stage non-small cell lung cancer.

This clonotype was detected only a few times. The chain is built from TRBV5-4 and TRBJ2-1; D gene uncertain. Germline loops: CDR1 SGHNT, CDR2 YYREEE (reference sequence). The CDR3 is 15 residues long. V lost 1 base to trimming and J lost 7 bases, with 15 bases between them. In DNA, the CDR3 is TGTGCCAGCAGCTTGAGCACTTTAGTGGTGAATGAGCAGTTCTTC. It translates to CASSLSTLVVNEQFF.

This chain joins TRBV12-3 or TRBV12-4 and TRBJ2-7; D may be TRBD2 (6 bases). V was clipped by 5 bases and J by 0 bases, with 11 bases between them. The CDR3 loop spans 14 amino acids. The CDR3 DNA follows: TGTGCCAGCAGTGAGGCCGGGAGCTCCTACGAGCAGTACTTC. This encodes CASSEAGSSYEQYF.

In its sample, this clonotype was seen many times. This chain links TRBV20-1 with TRBJ1-1, with TRBD1 as a possible D gene (5 bases). The V end was cut by 6 bases, the J end by 1 base, with 15 bases between. CDR3 length: 14 amino acids. Germline lookup yields CDR1 DFQATT and CDR2 SNEGSKA (reference sequence). Here the CDR3 reads CSADPGLTNTEAFF. In DNA form, the CDR3 reads TGCAGTGCGGACCCGGGACTCACGAACACTGAAGCTTTCTTT.

V is TRBV19 and J is TRBJ1-3; maybe TRBD1 (6 bases). Per germline, CDR1 LNHDA and CDR2 SQIVND (reference sequence). Trimming took off 8 bases at V and 4 bases at J, with 18 bases between the two ends. The CDR3 is 15 residues long. DNA of the CDR3: TGTGCCAGTCGACCCCCCGGACAGCAGGGAAACACCATATATTTT. Translating gives CASRPPGQQGNTIYF.

V gene TRBV9 combines with J gene TRBJ2-2; D remains unclear. The CDR3 runs to 14 residues. CDR1 is SGDLS, CDR2 YYNGEE, per germline. The V end lost 0 bases, the J end lost 6 bases, and 9 bases lay between the germline ends. The CDR3, as DNA: TGTGCCAGCAGCGTAGCCGGTTCCCCCGGGGAGCTGTTTTTT. As protein: CASSVAGSPGELFF.

In this sample, this clonotype turned up a few times. The chain recombines TRBV28 with TRBJ2-7; TRBD1 matches 10 bases. Trimming took 8 bases from V and 6 from J; bases not matched to a gene: 13. Germline loops: CDR1 MDHEN, CDR2 SYDVKM. The CDR3 covers 15 residues. The DNA for the CDR3 is TGTGCCAGCCCCCGGGACAGGGGTTTCAGTGGCGAGCAGTACTTC. Residues: CASPRDRGFSGEQYF. Supplemented by reference TRBV28 and TRBJ2-7, the full variable domain reads DVKVTQSSRYLVKRTGEKVFLECVQDMDHENMFWYRQDPGLGLRLIYFSYDVKMKEKGDIPEGYSVSREKKERFSLILESASTNQTSMYLCASPRDRGFSGEQYFGPGTRLTVT.

V is TRBV20-1 and J is TRBJ1-6; possibly TRBD1 for D (5 bases). V lost 6 bases and J lost 7, with 16 bases in between. Per germline, CDR1 DFQATT and CDR2 SNEGSKA (reference sequence). The length of the CDR3 is 14 residues. Here the CDR3 reads CSAPSWGGNSPLHF. CDR3 DNA sequence: TGCAGTGCCCCCTCGTGGGGGGGAAATTCACCCCTCCACTTT.

This clonotype was counted between two and nine times. The rearrangement links TRBV29-1 to TRBJ1-2; D gene ambiguous. The germline gives CDR1 SQVTM, CDR2 ANQGSEA. V was shortened by 7 bases and J by 3 bases, with 15 bases between the two germline ends. The CDR3 is 13 amino acids. The CDR3 loop is CSARRAADYGYTF. The CDR3, as DNA: TGCAGCGCCCGAAGGGCAGCGGACTATGGCTACACCTTC.

This clonotype was counted between two and nine times. The genes are TRBV6-2 or TRBV6-3 and TRBJ1-1, with D unclear. Trimming removed 2 bases from V and 4 bases from J, with 11 bases in between. CDR1 is MNHEY, CDR2 SVGEGT, per germline. This CDR3 is built from 14 residues. In DNA, the CDR3 is TGTGCCAGCAGTTACGGGTTGGGGTCCACTGAAGCTTTCTTT. The encoded protein is CASSYGLGSTEAFF.

The rearrangement joins TRBV20-1 to TRBJ1-5; a weak D match, TRBD1 (6 bases). Germline V lookup: CDR1 DFQATT, CDR2 SNEGSKA (reference sequence). This CDR3 has 14 residues. V lost 6 bases and J 2 bases, leaving 14 bases between the germline ends. The CDR3 DNA reads TGCAGTGCCCGAGGGGGTTACGGCAATCAGCCCCAGCATTTT. This gives the protein CSARGGYGNQPQHF.

This clonotype has ten or more counts. The V call is TRBV9, the J call TRBJ2-6; 8 positions match TRBD2. The length of the CDR3 is 16 residues. Looked up from germline, CDR1 is SGDLS and CDR2 is YYNGEE. V was clipped by 3 bases and J by 4 bases; unmatched bases: 6. The CDR3 DNA follows: TGTGCCAGCAGCGCCAGCGGGAGTCCCGGGGCCAACGTCCTGACTTTC. It yields the protein CASSASGSPGANVLTF.

This clonotype was seen at least ten times. The CDR3: CASSPGAQPQHF. Here the CDR3 DNA reads TGTGCCAGCAGCCCAGGGGCTCAGCCCCAGCATTTT. The gene calls are TRBV7-9 and TRBJ1-5, with D possibly being TRBD1 (6 bases). The CDR3 loop spans 12 amino acids. Germline lookup yields CDR1 SEHNR and CDR2 FQNEAQ (reference sequence). V was clipped by 5 bases and J by 6 bases, with 8 bases between them.

This clonotype has at least ten counts. The gene calls are TRBV14 and TRBJ2-1; D is uncertain. Trimming left V 4 bases short and J 6 bases short, with 10 bases between. Germline V CDR1 and CDR2: SGHDN, FVKESK. This CDR3 is built from 13 residues. This CDR3 reads CASSLQNTNEQFF. In DNA, the CDR3 is TGTGCCAGCAGCCTCCAAAACACCAATGAGCAGTTCTTC.

This clonotype showed up many times. V is TRBV7-3 and J is TRBJ2-3; possibly TRBD1 for D (6 bases). This CDR3 is 14 amino acids long. The V gene lost 4 bases and the J gene lost 8 bases, with 16 bases spanning the gap. The germline CDR1 and CDR2 sequences are SGHTA and FQGTGA. The CDR3 spells CASSSGTGTRTQYF. The CDR3 DNA sequence: TGTGCCAGCAGCTCAGGAACAGGGACGCGTACGCAGTATTTT.

This chain connects TRBV5-1 to TRBJ1-4, with D possibly matching TRBD1 (5 bases). The CDR3 runs 14 residues. V dropped 4 bases and J dropped 8 bases, with 15 bases sitting between them. Looked up from germline, CDR1 is SGHRS and CDR2 is YFSETQ. The CDR3 spells CASSRAGGKEKLFF. The CDR3 bases are TGCGCCAGCAGCCGAGCCGGGGGAAAGGAAAAACTGTTTTTT.

The chain combines TRBV2 with TRBJ2-3, with D possibly being TRBD2 (7 bases). The CDR3 is 13 amino acids. The germline gives CDR1 SNHLY, CDR2 FYNNEI. Trimming pared 8 bases from V and 6 bases from J, leaving 15 bases between. Here the CDR3 DNA reads TGTGCCAGCGCGAGGGGGGGACGGGATACGCAGTATTTT. Its protein product is CASARGGRDTQYF. The whole variable domain, remainder taken from reference TRBV2 and TRBJ2-3, is EPEVTQTPSHQVTQMGQEVILRCVPISNHLYFYWYRQILGQKVEFLVSFYNNEISEKSEIFDDQFSVERPDGSNFTLKIRSTKLEDSAMYFCASARGGRDTQYFGPGTRLTVL.

There are many counts of this clonotype. The genes are TRBV15 and TRBJ2-3; maybe TRBD2 (5 bases). The V and J ends lost 3 bases and 0 bases respectively, with 10 bases between them. From germline, CDR1 is LNHNV and CDR2 YYDKDF (reference sequence). The CDR3 runs 15 residues. Here the CDR3 DNA reads TGTGCCACCAGCAGTCAGCGGCTAAGCACAGATACGCAGTATTTT. Amino acid sequence: CATSSQRLSTDTQYF.

The chain carries TRBV11-2 and TRBJ1-1; no definite D call. Germline V gene data show CDR1 as SGHAT and CDR2 as FQNNGV. The ends were cut back, 6 bases at V and 1 base at J, with 9 bases in the middle. CDR3 size: 13 residues. The DNA of the CDR3 is TGTGCCAGCAGAACGACGGGGAACACTGAAGCTTTCTTT. Amino acid sequence: CASRTTGNTEAFF. Based on the CDR3 plus reference TRBV11-2 and TRBJ1-1, the full variable domain is EAGVAQSPRYKIIEKRQSVAFWCNPISGHATLYWYQQILGQGPKLLIQFQNNGVVDDSQLPKDRFSAERLKGVDSTLKIQPAKLEDSAVYLCASRTTGNTEAFFGQGTRLTVV.

The chain carries TRBV5-4 and TRBJ2-1, with D unclear. CDR1 is SGHNT, CDR2 YYREEE, per germline (reference sequence). The CDR3 loop spans 13 amino acids. Trimming took 0 bases from V and 7 from J, leaving 8 bases between them. In nucleotides, the CDR3 is TGTGCCAGCAGCTTGGCGGGCCTAAATGAGCAGTTCTTC. It specifies CASSLAGLNEQFF.